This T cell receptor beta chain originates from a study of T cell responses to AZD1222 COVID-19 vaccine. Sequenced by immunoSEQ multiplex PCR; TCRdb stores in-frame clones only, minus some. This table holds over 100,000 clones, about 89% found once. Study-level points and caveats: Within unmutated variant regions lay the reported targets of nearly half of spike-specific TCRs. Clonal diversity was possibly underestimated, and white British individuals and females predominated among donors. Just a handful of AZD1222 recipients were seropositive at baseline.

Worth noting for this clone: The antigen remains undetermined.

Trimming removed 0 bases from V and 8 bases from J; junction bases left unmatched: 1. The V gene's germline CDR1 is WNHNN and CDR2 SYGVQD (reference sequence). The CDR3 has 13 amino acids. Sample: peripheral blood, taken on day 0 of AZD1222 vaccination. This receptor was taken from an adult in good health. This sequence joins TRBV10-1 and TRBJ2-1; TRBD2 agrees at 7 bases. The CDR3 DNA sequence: TGCGCCAGCAGTGAGTCGGGGGGGTATGAGCAGTTCTTC. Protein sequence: CASSESGGYEQFF.